These 4 T cell receptor beta chains share one sample of origin, sequenced in a study of CD8+ T cells in alopecia areata (dated by TCRdb to 2016 to 2018). Library generation was performed with the immunoSEQ multiplex PCR assay. To provide template for TCR sequencing, every sample had RNA extracted and reverse transcribed into cDNA. TCRdb stores this immuneACCESS table with in-frame sequences only. Part of the clones is absent; in the studies checked, under half of the shortfall reflects unresolved V genes, and no reason is known for the rest. Within this sample are roughly 110,000 clones, with roughly 84% of them counted one time only. Over 20% of the sample lies in the top ten. Read against the paper, the sample's time point label means: 20 to 30 weeks on oral tofacitinib. Read against the paper, the sample's treatment or condition label means: oral pan-JAK inhibitor, 5-10 mg twice daily. The sequencing here drew on CD8+ T cells sorted from blood, taken at week 24, from a patient treated with tofacitinib. The receptor source for this set is a human donor with alopecia areata.

The chain uses TRBV30 and TRBJ1-1, with D maybe TRBD1 (5 bases). The length of the CDR3 is 13 residues. V lost 5 bases to trimming and J lost 0 bases, with 10 bases between them. CDR1 and CDR2 from the germline V gene are GTSNPN and SVGIG (reference sequence). The CDR3: CAWDTGLNTEAFF. CDR3 DNA: TGTGCCTGGGATACGGGACTGAACACTGAAGCTTTCTTT.

The chain links TRBV2 to TRBJ2-7, with 7 bases identical to TRBD1. The CDR3 extends over 16 amino acids. Germline values: CDR1 SNHLY, CDR2 FYNNEI. V gave up 8 bases and J gave up 1 base; unmatched junction bases: 14. DNA for the CDR3: TGTGCCAGCGGGCTATCGGACAGGTCTAGGTCCTACGAGCAGTACTTC. Translating it yields CASGLSDRSRSYEQYF.

J is TRBJ2-3 and V is TRBV11-2, with a weak D call TRBD1 (7 bases). Trimming cost V 3 bases and J 3 bases, with 13 bases left between them. The CDR3 is made up of 15 amino acids. Germline V gives CDR1 SGHAT, CDR2 FQNNGV. CDR3: CASSLEGAVTDTQYF. DNA for the CDR3: TGTGCCAGCAGCTTGGAGGGGGCGGTTACAGATACGCAGTATTTT. Variable domain in full (rest from reference TRBV11-2 and TRBJ2-3): EAGVAQSPRYKIIEKRQSVAFWCNPISGHATLYWYQQILGQGPKLLIQFQNNGVVDDSQLPKDRFSAERLKGVDSTLKIQPAKLEDSAVYLCASSLEGAVTDTQYFGPGTRLTVL.

The genes are TRBV25-1 and TRBJ2-3; the match to TRBD1 covers 7 bases. J was trimmed by 1 base and V by 5 bases; bases with no gene match: 0. Germline V gene sequence: CDR1 MGHDK, CDR2 SYGVNS. The CDR3 totals 13 residues. The CDR3 sequence is CASSTGGTDTQYF. The CDR3, as DNA: TGTGCCAGCAGTACAGGGGGCACAGATACGCAGTATTTT.